Here is one T cell receptor (beta chain) with its context. CDR1 and CDR2 (germline): SGHTA, FQGTGA. V was cut by 2 bases and J by 1 base, with 8 bases left in between. The length of the CDR3 is 14 residues. The data were obtained in a study of T cell responses to AZD1222 COVID-19 vaccine. The protocol was immunoSEQ multiplex PCR, while the TCRdb copy is restricted to in-frame clones and leaves out a portion. The profile covers approximately 140,000 clones, with 80% to 85% appearing a single time and about 3.8% taken by the ten largest. The TCR comes from an adult in good health. The chain uses TRBV7-3 and TRBJ1-1; tentative D call: TRBD1 (5 bases). Material: peripheral blood, obtained on day 0 of MenACWY control vaccination. CDR3 in amino acids: CASSLGQGNTEAFF. CDR3 DNA: TGTGCCAGCAGCTTAGGGCAGGGGAACACTGAAGCTTTCTTT.